This T cell receptor (beta chain) originates from a study of T-cell reconstitution after alpha-beta-depleted transplantation in children. Germline assignment: CDR1 SGHRS and CDR2 YFSETQ. V shed 0 bases and J shed 0 bases, with 5 bases lying between them. The CDR3 length is 14 residues. Unique molecular identifiers were incorporated into the prepared TCRbeta library. TCRdb reprocessed the PCR reads with MiXCR, giving one entry per CDR3 protein. This table has over 550,000 distinct CDR3 sequences, roughly a tenth appearing once. This clonotype was observed a few times. This specimen consisted of PBMCs from the stem cell graft donor, obtained from the stem cell graft. The receptor's source is a human donor who donated a stem cell graft to a child with acute myeloid leukemia. The chain is built from TRBV5-1 and TRBJ2-3; D is uncertain. CDR3 coding DNA: TGCGCCAGCAGCTTGGCTCAGAGCACAGATACGCAGTATTTT. Translated: CASSLAQSTDTQYF.